Below, 7 T cell receptor beta chains from the same sample are listed, as sequenced in a study of cytomegalovirus exposure and HLA in healthy donors. The PCR employed 60 Vbeta primers together with 13 Jbeta primers. Measured with immunoSEQ multiplex PCR; TCRdb has only the in-frame clones, and not every one. The sample carries under 200,000 clones, 82% recorded once. The sequenced sample was PBMCs. The source of these receptors is a male donor in good health and CMV-seropositive.

The chain recombines TRBV7-8 with TRBJ1-2, with D unclear. With 7 bases removed from V and 6 bases from J, the gap between germline ends came to 15 bases. Germline V gene sequence: CDR1 SGHVS, CDR2 FQNEAQ. This CDR3 has 13 amino acids. The CDR3 sequence is CASTTRTGDGYTF. For the CDR3, the DNA is TGTGCCAGCACCACGAGGACTGGTGATGGCTACACCTTC.

The chain employs TRBV11-2 and TRBJ1-6; 8 bases line up with TRBD1. The CDR3 contains 17 residues. J lost 0 bases, V lost 5 bases, and 6 bases had no gene match. The germline V gene encodes CDR1 SGHAT and CDR2 FQNNGV. The CDR3 reads CASSARQGSSYNSPLHF. In nucleotides, the CDR3 is TGTGCCAGCAGCGCGCGACAGGGGTCCTCCTATAATTCACCCCTCCACTTT.

CDR3 nucleotides: TGTGCCAGCTCACCACAGGGGGCGTGGGAGACCCAGTACTTC. It is translated as CASSPQGAWETQYF. The rearrangement joins TRBV18 to TRBJ2-5; 7 positions agree with TRBD1. This CDR3 region has 14 residues. J was trimmed by 5 bases and V by 1 base; bases with no gene match: 4. The germline CDR1 and CDR2 sequences are KGHSH and LQKENI.

The chain couples TRBV5-1 to TRBJ1-2; TRBD1 might be the D (5 bases). The V and J ends lost 4 bases and 3 bases respectively, with 16 bases between them. This CDR3 spans 15 amino acids. Germline CDR1 reads SGHRS; CDR2 reads YFSETQ. The CDR3 DNA sequence: TGCGCCAGCAGCACGGGACTGCCCCCAGACTATGGCTACACCTTC. Its translation: CASSTGLPPDYGYTF. The full variable domain, its missing parts supplied by reference TRBV5-1 and TRBJ1-2, is KAGVTQTPRYLIKTRGQQVTLSCSPISGHRSVSWYQQTPGQGLQFLFEYFSETQRNKGNFPGRFSGRQFSNSRSEMNVSTLELGDSALYLCASSTGLPPDYGYTFGSGTRLTVV.

The CDR3 DNA reads TGTGCCAGCAAGATGGGCAGTGCATATGGCTACACCTTC. Residues: CASKMGSAYGYTF. The chain links TRBV27 to TRBJ1-2; D gene unclear. This CDR3 region has 13 residues. Trimming stripped 7 bases from V and 5 bases from J, with 14 bases between. CDR1 MNHEY and CDR2 SMNVEV come from the germline V gene (reference sequence).

V gene TRBV6-1 combines with J gene TRBJ2-7, with D perhaps matching TRBD1 (6 bases). Trimming cost V 5 bases and J 6 bases, with 11 bases left between them. Germline V CDR1 and CDR2: MNHNS, SASEGT. This CDR3 spans 12 amino acids. CDR3 in amino acids: CASSKWTAEQYF. CDR3 coding DNA: TGTGCCAGCAGTAAATGGACAGCCGAGCAGTACTTC.

This rearrangement joins TRBV19 to TRBJ2-7; the match to TRBD1 covers 8 bases. The germline V gene encodes CDR1 LNHDA and CDR2 SQIVND (reference sequence). The CDR3 has 14 amino acids. Germline trimming cut 5 bases from V and 0 bases from J; bases unmatched to any gene: 3. CDR3 in amino acids: CASSPGTGSYEQYF. In DNA, the CDR3 is TGTGCCAGTAGTCCCGGGACAGGCTCCTACGAGCAGTACTTC.